This TCR beta chain was profiled in a study of T cells in Graves' hyperthyroidism and ophthalmopathy. Graves' hyperthyroidism was deemed stable absent ophthalmopathy progression within 18 months. The study excluded patients with uncontrolled infection, other autoimmune disease, pregnancy or lactation. Diagnostic assessment was based on clinical symptoms, serum thyroxine and TRAb, thyroid ultrasound and orbital computed tomography. Study results and limitations: Through a model of 13 V-J features, ophthalmopathy was separated from stable hyperthyroidism.

V gave up 0 bases and J gave up 0 bases, with 11 bases separating them. In germline, CDR1 is SQVTM, CDR2 ANQGSEA. The CDR3 extends over 15 amino acids. This clonotype has at least ten counts. Its target is unknown. Amplified TCR beta CDR3 regions came from RNA transcripts. The TCR CDR3 first-round RT-PCR relied on the HTBI primer set. TCRdb redid the calling of the multiplex PCR reads with MiXCR, one entry per CDR3 protein. The table shows more than 500,000 distinct CDR3 sequences, with 15% to 20% occurring only once. The gene calls are TRBV29-1 and TRBJ1-1, with D unresolved. The sequencing sample was made of blood. The sequence was collected from a woman in her twenties or thirties with Graves' hyperthyroidism. DNA for the CDR3: TGCAGCGTTGAAGATAATTACGACTTGAACACTGAAGCTTTCTTT. The encoded protein is CSVEDNYDLNTEAFF.